The clone carrying this TCR beta chain showed up just a few times. Its antigen is not known. CDR1 is SGHVS and CDR2 is FNYEAQ in the germline V gene. This CDR3 contains 15 residues. Trimming took off 5 bases at V and 4 bases at J, with 16 bases between the two ends. The data stem from a study of PD-1 blockade in classical Hodgkin lymphoma. Indicated time point: cycle 4 day 1 (C4D1), after about 6 weeks of nivolumab. Patients all relapsed after autologous stem cell transplantation, and there was variation in brentuximab vedotin exposure. Some clones are missing from TCRdb's copy, which holds only in-frame ones; the method was immunoSEQ multiplex PCR. The table includes approximately 90,000 clones, 83% detected once. Study-wide results and limits: Newly diagnosed patients were reported to exhibit reduced baseline TCR diversity relative to healthy donors.

This TCR was recovered from a human donor with classical Hodgkin lymphoma. J is TRBJ2-3 and V is TRBV7-6, with D perhaps matching TRBD2 (6 bases). Sequenced here: peripheral blood mononuclear cells (PBMCs), sampled before the fourth cycle of nivolumab. The CDR3, as DNA: TGTGCCAGCAGCCGACGACTAGATCGAGCAGATACGCAGTATTTT. Encoded protein: CASSRRLDRADTQYF.